The source of this T cell receptor beta chain is a study of CD8 T cells in Susac syndrome. Germline-derived CDR1 and CDR2 are SGHTA and FQGNSA. CDR3 length: 14 residues. V lost 2 bases, J lost 3 bases, and 8 bases lay in between. RNA in amounts of about 0.45 to 1 ug was reverse transcribed with random hexamers. The immunoSEQ assay covered 54 Vbeta and 13 Jbeta segments for CDR3. TCRdb processed the immunoSEQ multiplex PCR reads anew with MiXCR; each CDR3 protein has one entry. This table holds 150,000 to 200,000 distinct CDR3 sequences, approximately 94% found once. This receptor was identified in a human donor with multiple sclerosis. Sequencing used CD4+ T cells from PBMCs. The chain recombines TRBV7-2 with TRBJ1-3; weak D call: TRBD1 (5 bases). The DNA for the CDR3 is TGTGCCAGCAGCTTAAGCAGGGATGGAAACACCATATATTTT. This encodes CASSLSRDGNTIYF. The whole variable domain, filled in from reference TRBV7-2 and TRBJ1-3, reads GAGVSQSPSNKVTEKGKDVELRCDPISGHTALYWYRQSLGQGLEFLIYFQGNSAPDKSGLPSDRFSAERTGGSVSTLTIQRTQQEDSAVYLCASSLSRDGNTIYFGEGSWLTVV.